Presented here are 11 T cell receptor beta chains from one specimen sequenced in a study of blood T cell repertoires in COVID-19. Generated by immunoSEQ multiplex PCR, the TCRdb table keeps only in-frame clones and is missing some. Among some 450,000 clones listed, roughly 90% were seen once. The sequencing input was peripheral blood. The receptors were gathered from a man aged 18 to 29 with COVID-19, enrolled during active disease.

The V call is TRBV5-5, the J call TRBJ1-1; D ambiguous. Trimming cost V 2 bases and J 5 bases, with 19 bases left between them. Germline V gene sequence: CDR1 SGHKS, CDR2 YYEKEE (reference sequence). The CDR3 runs 16 residues. The CDR3 DNA reads TGTGCCAGCAGCTTCCGCGAAACTAGGACGGGGACTGAAGCTTTCTTT. As protein: CASSFRETRTGTEAFF. Based on the CDR3 plus reference TRBV5-5 and TRBJ1-1, the full variable domain is DAGVTQSPTHLIKTRGQQVTLRCSPISGHKSVSWYQQVLGQGPQFIFQYYEKEERGRGNFPDRFSARQFPNYSSELNVNALLLGDSALYLCASSFRETRTGTEAFFGQGTRLTVV.

The V gene is TRBV6-4, the J gene TRBJ1-1; D is perhaps TRBD1 (5 bases). V was cut by 0 bases and J by 4 bases, with 15 bases left in between. There are 16 residues in the CDR3. Germline V gene data show CDR1 as MRHNA and CDR2 as SNTAGT. The CDR3 region has the DNA TGTGCCAGCAGTGACTCGCATCTTGGTAGGGGCACTGAAGCTTTCTTT. Protein product: CASSDSHLGRGTEAFF.

CDR3 region: CASKPTGGLGYTF. The DNA of the CDR3 is TGCGCCAGCAAACCTACAGGGGGCCTTGGCTACACCTTC. The V gene is TRBV10-2, the J gene TRBJ1-2, with 9 bases lining up with TRBD1. V dropped 7 bases and J dropped 7; count of bases not matched to a gene: 7. The germline gives CDR1 WSHSY, CDR2 SAAADI. This CDR3 is 13 amino acids long.

The V call is TRBV11-2, the J call TRBJ2-7, with a weak D call TRBD2 (5 bases). Per the germline V gene, CDR1 is SGHAT and CDR2 is FQNNGV. The CDR3 is made up of 18 amino acids. Trimming shortened V by 2 bases and J by 1 base, and 21 bases separated the two germline ends. The CDR3: CASSLRRDSNPRSYEQYF. The CDR3 DNA reads as TGTGCCAGCAGCTTACGTCGGGATTCTAACCCCCGTTCCTACGAGCAGTACTTC.

The J gene is TRBJ1-1, the V gene TRBV5-4; tentatively, D is TRBD1 (5 bases). V shed 4 bases and J shed 1 base, with 11 bases lying between them. The CDR3 has 14 amino acids. In germline, CDR1 is SGHNT, CDR2 YYREEE (reference sequence). CDR3 DNA: TGTGCCAGCAGCCCGGGACTTACGAACACTGAAGCTTTCTTT. Translation gives CASSPGLTNTEAFF.

The rearrangement joins TRBV28 to TRBJ1-4; no definite D call. The CDR3 sequence is 10 residues long. Trimming shortened V by 8 bases and J by 6 bases, and 4 bases separated the two germline ends. Germline CDR1 MDHEN, CDR2 SYDVKM. CDR3 region: CASRDEKLFF. The CDR3 DNA sequence: TGTGCCAGCCGAGATGAAAAACTGTTTTTT.

The genes are TRBV11-2 and TRBJ1-2; D not certain. The CDR3 runs 14 residues. V lost 1 base and J lost 3, with 9 bases in between. From germline, CDR1 is SGHAT and CDR2 FQNNGV. CDR3 in DNA: TGTGCCAGCAGCTTAGGGCAGCGGGACTATGGCTACACCTTC. Encoded protein: CASSLGQRDYGYTF.

The chain has TRBV27 and TRBJ2-3, with unresolved D. V was clipped by 5 bases and J by 3 bases, with 6 bases between them. The CDR3 is made up of 12 amino acids. In germline, CDR1 is MNHEY, CDR2 SMNVEV (reference sequence). The CDR3 nucleotides are TGTGCCAGCAGTCCATCAACAGATACGCAGTATTTT. Translated, it gives CASSPSTDTQYF.

The chain joins TRBV27 to TRBJ2-5; maybe TRBD1 (6 bases). Per germline, CDR1 MNHEY and CDR2 SMNVEV (reference sequence). V gave up 7 bases and J gave up 5 bases, with 20 bases separating them. This CDR3 contains 15 residues. The CDR3 loop reads CASTGAGEDSETQYF. CDR3 nucleotide sequence: TGTGCCAGCACCGGGGCAGGGGAAGATTCGGAGACCCAGTACTTC.

CDR3 region: CASSQAQASSTDTQYF. Here the CDR3 DNA reads TGCGCCAGCAGCCAAGCACAGGCCTCGAGTACAGATACGCAGTATTTT. The rearrangement uses TRBV4-1 and TRBJ2-3; D possibly corresponds to TRBD1 (5 bases). The CDR3 totals 16 residues. The germline V gene encodes CDR1 MGHRA and CDR2 YSYEKL. Trimming took off 1 base at V and 3 bases at J, with 14 bases between the two ends.

Points on this clone: Germline is not matched at one junction end, which may reflect a read error. The chain employs TRBV5-8 and TRBJ1-6, with a tentative D call TRBD1 (6 bases). CDR3 length equals 14 residues. The V gene's germline CDR1 is SGHTS and CDR2 YDEGEE. The CDR3 coding sequence is TGTGCCAGCAGTTACGCAACAGGGTATTCAGCCCTCCACTTT. The encoded protein is CASSYATGYSALHF.